This T cell receptor (beta chain) was profiled in a study of blood T cell repertoires in COVID-19. Overall study context: Sample material is recorded as cDNA or gDNA derived from T cells, B-cell-depleted T cells, or PBMCs.

Under the authors' procedure: Estimates of nucleated cell counts were drawn from the amplification of reference gene primers. Sequencing used immunoSEQ multiplex PCR; TCRdb keeps in-frame clones, though not all of them. The V and J calls and the clone size are those of that table, but D and trimming were determined from the DNA. The sample has 180,000 or so clones, 85% to 90% seen once. Germline assignment: CDR1 KGHSH and CDR2 LQKENI. There are 14 residues in the CDR3. Trimming cost V 6 bases and J 5 bases; bases outside gene matches: 10. This clone turned up a few times. Sequenced sample: peripheral blood. The J gene is TRBJ2-7, the V gene TRBV18, with TRBD1 identical over 7 bases. This sequence was found in a woman in her 30s with active or convalescent COVID-19. In nucleotides, the CDR3 is TGTGCCAGCTCCGAACTAAGACAGGGCGACGAGCAGTACTTC. It encodes CASSELRQGDEQYF.